The entry below describes one TCR beta chain. The antigen is not known. The data were obtained in a study of PD-1 blockade in classical Hodgkin lymphoma. On the study more broadly: With a 2-week interval, patients received intravenous nivolumab at 3 mg/kg.

The V end lost 7 bases, the J end lost 7 bases, and 11 bases lay between the germline ends. CDR1 is SNHLY and CDR2 is FYNNEI in the germline V gene. The CDR3 totals 12 residues. The study's findings and limits: Nothing has yet pinned down what causes the repertoire differences, possibly disease activity or prior therapy.

Time point of the sample: cycle 4 day 1 (C4D1), after less than 7 weeks of nivolumab. Brentuximab vedotin exposure varied among the patients, all of whom had relapsed after autologous stem cell transplantation. Through magnetic negative selection, CD8+ T cells were separated from PBMCs that had been thawed. The patients, who had relapsed/refractory classical Hodgkin lymphoma, achieved best responses of complete response, partial response or progressive disease. Sequencing used immunoSEQ multiplex PCR; TCRdb keeps in-frame clones, though not all of them. The data show a few thousand clones, 72% seen once.

This material consisted of CD8+ T cells from blood, taken before the fourth cycle of nivolumab. This TCR came from a human donor with classical Hodgkin lymphoma. The chain links TRBV2 to TRBJ2-1, with D hard to call. The CDR3 DNA sequence: TGTGCCAGCACCTTGTCTGTTAATGAGCAGTTCTTC. This encodes CASTLSVNEQFF.